Following are 5 T cell receptor beta chains from one sample sequenced in a study of Ad26.COV2.S vaccination and SARS-CoV-2 variants. As to treatment: roughly 20 received Ad26.COV2.S at low or high dose, single or two shots; about 5 received placebo; per-sample allocation not given. Sampling was performed 63 days after the first vaccine or placebo injection. Data came from immunoSEQ multiplex PCR; TCRdb stores just in-frame clones and leaves some out. The sample holds about 480,000 clones, 87% seen once. The starting material was peripheral blood, obtained in a trial of Ad26.COV2.S vaccine versus placebo. These receptors came from a person aged 18 to 65 who received the Ad26.COV2.S COVID-19 vaccine or a placebo.

The chain joins TRBV27 to TRBJ1-2, with 11 bases matching TRBD1. Germline values: CDR1 MNHEY, CDR2 SMNVEV (reference sequence). The ends lost 2 bases at V and 5 bases at J; junction bases unmatched: 4. This CDR3 has 15 residues. Written as DNA, the CDR3 is TGTGCCAGCAGTTTAATCGGGGACAGGGGGTATGGCTACACCTTC. This codes for CASSLIGDRGYGYTF.

V usage is TRBV30 and J usage is TRBJ1-1; the match to TRBD1 covers 7 bases. CDR1 is GTSNPN and CDR2 is SVGIG in the germline V gene (reference sequence). V was pared by 5 bases and J by 6 bases, with 9 bases of the junction left unmatched. The CDR3 has 13 residues. The CDR3 sequence is CAWVKPQGSEAFF. For the CDR3, the DNA is TGTGCCTGGGTAAAACCACAGGGGTCTGAAGCTTTCTTT.

The chain links TRBV7-6 to TRBJ1-1; the D gene is possibly TRBD1 (5 bases). Trimming shortened V by 0 bases and J by 11 bases, and 13 bases separated the two germline ends. Germline lookup yields CDR1 SGHVS and CDR2 FNYEAQ. This CDR3 has 13 amino acids. The CDR3 DNA follows: TGTGCCAGCAGCTTAGCGGGGGGGTATCCGGCTTTCTTT. This sequence encodes CASSLAGGYPAFF.

V usage is TRBV20-1 and J usage is TRBJ1-1; 9 bases line up with TRBD1. The CDR3 is made up of 13 amino acids. The junction had 6 bases not matched to a gene; V was cut back by 3 bases and J by 7 bases. Germline assignment: CDR1 DFQATT and CDR2 SNEGSKA (reference sequence). CDR3 in amino acids: CSASYRGQVEAFF. The CDR3 coding sequence is TGCAGTGCTAGTTACAGGGGGCAGGTTGAAGCTTTCTTT.

The V gene is TRBV3-1 (or the pseudogene TRBV3-2), the J gene TRBJ1-6; D gene ambiguous. The CDR3 runs to 15 residues. V was shortened by 1 base and J by 7 bases, with 11 bases between the two germline ends. From germline, CDR1 is LGHDT and CDR2 YNNKEL (reference sequence). The CDR3 loop reads CASSQGGQENSPLHF. DNA of the CDR3: TGTGCCAGCAGCCAAGGGGGTCAGGAAAATTCACCCCTCCACTTT.